The rows below give T cell receptor beta chains drawn from one sample of a study of blood T cell repertoires in COVID-19. Profiling relied on immunoSEQ multiplex PCR, and the TCRdb table lists in-frame clones only, not all of them. The table includes some 230,000 clones, around 83% detected once. Material for sequencing was peripheral blood. The origin of the receptors is a woman aged 45-59 years with acute or convalescent COVID-19. Each CDR3 is given with its conserved first and last residue. D genes are given only for firm matches. Clone size is stated in some rows and not others, as once, few, many or a class when expanded.

>TRBJ2-3|.|TRBV27|TRBD2
CASRSLPLAGGAGTQYF
TGTGCCAGCAGGAGCCTACCTCTAGCGGGGGGCGCGGGAACGCAGTATTTT
>TRBJ1-6|.|TRBV10-3|TRBD1
CAISQSDRGSSYNSPLHF
TGTGCCATCAGTCAAAGTGACAGGGGAAGCTCCTATAATTCACCCCTCCACTTT
>TRBJ1-5|.|TRBV12-3/TRBV12-4|.
CASSLELPRPQHF
TGTGCCAGCAGTTTAGAACTACCCAGGCCCCAGCATTTT
>TRBJ1-2|.|TRBV18|TRBD1
CASSPGTGGGGYTF
TGTGCCAGCTCCCCCGGGACAGGGGGTGGAGGCTACACCTTC
>TRBJ1-2|.|TRBV18|.
CASSQSAQQIGYTF
TGTGCCAGCTCACAATCGGCACAACAGATAGGCTACACCTTC
>TRBJ2-3|.|TRBV29-1|.
CSVDGGSGTDTQYF
TGCAGCGTTGATGGGGGGAGCGGCACAGATACGCAGTATTTT
>TRBJ2-5|.|TRBV24-1|TRBD1
CATGTGRETQYF
TGTGCCACCGGGACAGGGCGGGAGACCCAGTACTTC
>TRBJ2-5|.|TRBV6-2/TRBV6-3|.
CASSPGTRSKETQYF
TGTGCCAGCAGTCCCGGGACAAGGAGTAAAGAGACCCAGTACTTC
>TRBJ1-1|.|TRBV6-5|TRBD1
CASTKDRVTEAFF
TGTGCCAGCACTAAGGACAGGGTCACTGAAGCTTTCTTT
>TRBJ1-1|.|TRBV15|.
CATSRATEGTEAFF
TGTGCCACCAGCAGAGCCACAGAGGGCACTGAAGCTTTCTTT
>TRBJ1-4|.|TRBV7-9|.
CAQSPGRREKLFF
TGTGCCCAGAGCCCAGGGCGGCGGGAAAAACTGTTTTTT
>TRBJ2-7|.|TRBV4-1|.
CASSQVLQIPSYEQYF
TGCGCCAGCAGCCAAGTGTTGCAGATACCATCCTACGAGCAGTACTTC
>TRBJ1-1|.|TRBV28|.
CASRKGSTNTEAFF
TGTGCCAGCAGAAAAGGGAGTACGAACACTGAAGCTTTCTTT
>TRBJ2-7|few|TRBV3-1/TRBV3-2|.
CASSQGNRQHEQYF
TGTGCCAGCAGCCAAGGTAACAGGCAACACGAGCAGTACTTC
>TRBJ2-7|.|TRBV5-5|.
CASSLALASSYEQYF
TGTGCCAGCAGCTTGGCCCTAGCCTCCTCCTACGAGCAGTACTTC
>TRBJ2-3|.|TRBV6-5|.
CASRSTGSQHTQYF
TGTGCCAGCAGATCGACAGGATCACAACATACGCAGTATTTT
>TRBJ2-5|.|TRBV19|.
CATGRGETQYF
TGTGCCACTGGACGGGGAGAGACCCAGTACTTC
>TRBJ1-1|.|TRBV11-2|.
CASRLATRGSGEAFF
TGTGCCAGCAGACTCGCTACAAGGGGTAGCGGTGAAGCTTTCTTT
>TRBJ1-5|.|TRBV5-3|.
CARTPLGRLSQPQHF
TGTGCCAGAACCCCTCTAGGGAGGTTAAGTCAGCCCCAGCATTTT
>TRBJ2-7|.|TRBV6-1|.
CASSEVTAGYEQYF
TGTGCCAGCAGTGAGGTAACAGCAGGCTACGAGCAGTACTTC
>TRBJ1-4|.|TRBV4-1|.
CASSQDTGNNEKLFF
TGCGCCAGCAGCCAAGATACGGGAAATAATGAAAAACTGTTTTTT
>TRBJ2-2|.|TRBV27|TRBD2
CASSFIGTSGSLNTGELFF
TGTGCCAGCAGTTTCATAGGGACTAGCGGGAGCCTGAACACCGGGGAGCTGTTTTTT
>TRBJ1-2|few|TRBV28|TRBD1
CASSLPGQGANYGYTF
TGTGCCAGCAGTTTACCCGGACAGGGGGCAAACTATGGCTACACCTTC
>TRBJ1-5|few|TRBV6-1|.
CASSDSNSNQPQHF
TGTGCCAGCAGTGACAGTAATAGCAATCAGCCCCAGCATTTT
>TRBJ2-2|.|TRBV19|TRBD2
CASSMFAGGANTGELFF
TGTGCCAGTAGTATGTTCGCGGGAGGCGCGAACACCGGGGAGCTGTTTTTT
>TRBJ1-1|.|TRBV29-1|.
CSVEVSGPNTEAFF
TGCAGCGTTGAAGTGTCAGGGCCGAACACTGAAGCTTTCTTT